A selection of T cell receptor beta chains follows, all from one sample in a study of cytomegalovirus exposure and HLA in healthy donors. The repertoire was sequenced with immunoSEQ multiplex PCR; TCRdb's copy has only in-frame clones and lacks some. The sample records over 100,000 clones, more than 75% being singletons. Sequencing input: PBMCs. The receptors derive from a young woman in good health and CMV-seropositive. Both conserved end residues are part of each CDR3. D genes are given only for firm matches. The listing skips clone size in some rows; elsewhere it reads once, few, many or a size class.

>-|TRBV30|-|TRBJ2-7
CAWSVLSGPYEQYF
TGTGCCTGGAGTGTACTGAGCGGTCCCTACGAGCAGTACTTC
>-|TRBV2|-|TRBJ1-1
CASRLTGSEAFF
TGTGCCAGCAGACTGACAGGCAGTGAAGCTTTCTTT
>-|TRBV18|-|TRBJ2-7
CASSPPGAGTYEQYF
TGTGCCAGCTCACCACCTGGGGCGGGAACTTACGAGCAGTACTTC
>-|TRBV4-1|-|TRBJ2-7
CASSRTQDSGYEQYF
TGCGCCAGCAGCCGTACTCAGGACAGTGGATACGAGCAGTACTTC
>-|TRBV6-1|TRBD1|TRBJ1-1
CASSETDRGNTEAFF
TGTGCCAGCAGTGAGACGGACAGGGGCAACACTGAAGCTTTCTTT
>-|TRBV10-3|TRBD1|TRBJ2-1
CAISERQGARYSDNEQFF
TGTGCCATCAGTGAGAGACAGGGGGCGCGATATTCTGACAATGAGCAGTTCTTC
>few|TRBV4-1|-|TRBJ2-7
CASSQALIQYEQYF
TGCGCCAGCAGCCAGGCCCTGATTCAATACGAGCAGTACTTC
>-|TRBV14|TRBD2|TRBJ2-3
CASSKTSGSGNTQYF
TGTGCCAGCAGCAAGACTAGCGGGAGTGGAAATACGCAGTATTTT
>-|TRBV4-2|TRBD2|TRBJ2-1
CASSQDPGLAGGIDEQFF
TGTGCCAGCAGCCAAGACCCGGGACTAGCGGGGGGCATAGATGAGCAGTTCTTC
>-|TRBV27|-|TRBJ1-5
CASSSGNSNQPQHF
TGTGCCAGCAGTTCAGGGAATAGCAATCAGCCCCAGCATTTT
>-|TRBV7-6|-|TRBJ2-5
CASRPGRGRQETQYF
TGTGCCAGCAGACCAGGGAGGGGGAGGCAAGAGACCCAGTACTTC
>-|TRBV2|TRBD1|TRBJ2-2
CASMGQGATTGELFF
TGTGCCAGCATGGGACAGGGGGCGACCACCGGGGAGCTGTTTTTT
>-|TRBV7-9|-|TRBJ2-5
CASSPVLGPGETQYF
TGTGCCAGCAGCCCAGTACTGGGGCCTGGAGAGACCCAGTACTTC
>-|TRBV29-1|TRBD1|TRBJ1-5
CSVATSGTGGASQPQHF
TGCAGCGTGGCGACTTCCGGGACAGGGGGCGCGAGTCAGCCCCAGCATTTT
>-|TRBV29-1|-|TRBJ1-1
CSGTGHLNTEAFF
TGCAGCGGTACGGGACACTTGAACACTGAAGCTTTCTTT
>-|TRBV7-2|-|TRBJ1-2
CASSLAGQFGYTF
TGTGCCAGCAGCTTAGCCGGACAGTTCGGCTACACCTTC
>-|TRBV9|-|TRBJ2-7
CASSGGGYEQYF
TGTGCCAGCAGCGGAGGGGGCTACGAGCAGTACTTC
>-|TRBV4-1|-|TRBJ2-1
CASSPSRVGNEQFF
TGCGCCAGCAGCCCCTCCAGGGTGGGCAATGAGCAGTTCTTC
>-|TRBV19|-|TRBJ1-2
CASSIGGIDGYTF
TGTGCCAGTAGTATTGGGGGCATCGATGGCTACACCTTC
>-|TRBV5-1|-|TRBJ1-1
CASSLEVRSTEAFF
TGCGCCAGCAGCTTGGAGGTTCGGAGCACTGAAGCTTTCTTT
>-|TRBV7-8|-|TRBJ2-7
CASSFSRVLSYEQYF
TGTGCCAGCAGCTTCAGCCGGGTCTTATCCTACGAGCAGTACTTC
>once|TRBV18|-|TRBJ1-2
CASSPKTDYGYTF
TGTGCCAGCTCACCCAAGACAGACTATGGCTACACCTTC
>-|TRBV6-5|TRBD1|TRBJ1-2
CASSTPTGTNYGYTF
TGTGCCAGCAGTACTCCGACAGGGACGAACTATGGCTACACCTTC
>-|TRBV9|-|TRBJ1-2
CASSPHPMLQAGYTF
TGTGCCAGCAGCCCCCACCCCATGTTGCAAGCGGGCTACACCTTC
>-|TRBV29-1|TRBD1|TRBJ2-2
CSVNRGLAGELFF
TGCAGCGTGAACAGGGGGCTGGCCGGGGAGCTGTTTTTT
>-|TRBV18|-|TRBJ1-6
CASKEAVSYNSPLHF
TGTGCCAGCAAAGAAGCCGTCTCCTATAATTCACCCCTCCACTTT
>-|TRBV4-3|-|TRBJ2-7
CASSQDSDGGYEQYF
TGCGCCAGCAGCCAAGATAGTGACGGAGGGTACGAGCAGTACTTC
>-|TRBV25-1|TRBD1|TRBJ2-7
CASTQTGASYEQYF
TGTGCCAGCACCCAGACAGGGGCTTCCTACGAGCAGTACTTC
>-|TRBV7-3|TRBD2|TRBJ2-1
CASSSTDRTSGIHYEQFF
TGTGCCAGCAGTTCTACAGATAGGACTAGCGGGATTCATTATGAGCAGTTCTTC
>-|TRBV2|TRBD1|TRBJ2-1
CASSPGQNYNEQFF
TGTGCCAGCAGTCCGGGACAGAACTACAATGAGCAGTTCTTC
>few|TRBV4-1|TRBD1|TRBJ1-4
CASSHPRDSSNEKLFF
TGCGCCAGCAGCCATCCCCGGGACAGTTCTAATGAAAAACTGTTTTTT
>-|TRBV7-8|-|TRBJ2-1
CASSLVGDEQFF
TGTGCCAGCAGCTTAGTAGGAGATGAGCAGTTCTTC
>-|TRBV14|TRBD1|TRBJ1-2
CASSQDLRTGDVTF
TGTGCCAGCAGCCAAGATTTAAGGACAGGGGATGTCACCTTC
>once|TRBV7-9|TRBD1|TRBJ2-7
CASSRSGQGAHEQYF
TGTGCCAGCAGCCGCAGCGGGCAGGGGGCCCACGAGCAGTACTTC
>-|TRBV9|TRBD1|TRBJ1-1
CASSVVGQGDTEAFF
TGTGCCAGCAGCGTAGTGGGGCAGGGGGACACTGAAGCTTTCTTT
>-|TRBV7-2|-|TRBJ2-2
CASSFFSGEAGELFF
TGTGCCAGCAGCTTTTTCTCGGGGGAGGCCGGGGAGCTGTTTTTT
>-|TRBV30|-|TRBJ2-3
CAWSVRGGTDTQYF
TGTGCCTGGAGTGTACGCGGGGGCACAGATACGCAGTATTTT
>-|TRBV30|-|TRBJ1-3
CAFRFSGNTIYF
TGTGCCTTCAGGTTCTCTGGAAACACCATATATTTT
>-|TRBV6-1|-|TRBJ2-7
CASSEEVRGKQYF
TGTGCCAGCAGTGAAGAGGTCCGGGGGAAGCAGTACTTC
>few|TRBV10-3|-|TRBJ1-2
CAISESRTVLYGYTF
TGTGCCATCAGTGAATCCCGGACAGTCCTTTATGGCTACACCTTC
>-|TRBV5-1|TRBD1|TRBJ2-7
CASSLARSGRGRTYEQYF
TGCGCCAGCAGCTTGGCTCGATCTGGCAGGGGGCGCACTTACGAGCAGTACTTC
>-|TRBV7-8|-|TRBJ1-2
CASSLPYGGYAGYTF
TGTGCCAGCAGCCTTCCCTACGGAGGCTATGCGGGCTACACCTTC
>-|TRBV30|-|TRBJ1-1
CAWSAGNQFEAFF
TGTGCCTGGAGTGCAGGGAATCAGTTTGAAGCTTTCTTT
>-|TRBV13|TRBD1|TRBJ1-2
CASSRGTGVEYRYGYTF
TGTGCCAGCAGCCGGGGGACAGGAGTCGAGTATCGCTATGGCTACACCTTC
>-|TRBV15|TRBD1|TRBJ1-3
CATSRETGAGNTIYF
TGTGCCACCAGCAGGGAGACAGGGGCTGGAAACACCATATATTTT
>once|TRBV19|-|TRBJ2-1
CASSSLDSSYNEQFF
TGTGCCAGTAGCTCCCTGGACAGCTCCTACAATGAGCAGTTCTTC
>-|TRBV4-3|TRBD1|TRBJ1-2
CASSPGTAANYGYTF
TGCGCCAGCAGCCCCGGGACAGCAGCTAACTATGGCTACACCTTC
>-|TRBV9|-|TRBJ2-5
CASSVGGRLPQETQYF
TGTGCCAGCAGCGTAGGAGGGCGACTACCCCAAGAGACCCAGTACTTC
>-|TRBV2|TRBD2|TRBJ2-5
CASSEASGGYQETQYF
TGTGCCAGCAGTGAGGCTAGCGGGGGGTACCAAGAGACCCAGTACTTC
>-|TRBV6-1|TRBD1|TRBJ1-2
CASSDRQGQGYTF
TGTGCCAGCAGTGACCGACAGGGGCAAGGCTACACCTTC
>-|TRBV9|TRBD2|TRBJ2-1
CASSVAPGTSGSNEQFF
TGTGCCAGCAGCGTAGCGCCCGGGACTAGCGGGAGTAATGAGCAGTTCTTC
>-|TRBV5-1|TRBD1|TRBJ1-2
CASTPGTGYGYTF
TGCGCCAGCACCCCCGGGACAGGCTATGGCTACACCTTC
>-|TRBV4-2|-|TRBJ1-1
CASSQVDRLNTEAFF
TGTGCCAGCAGCCAAGTTGACAGGCTGAACACTGAAGCTTTCTTT